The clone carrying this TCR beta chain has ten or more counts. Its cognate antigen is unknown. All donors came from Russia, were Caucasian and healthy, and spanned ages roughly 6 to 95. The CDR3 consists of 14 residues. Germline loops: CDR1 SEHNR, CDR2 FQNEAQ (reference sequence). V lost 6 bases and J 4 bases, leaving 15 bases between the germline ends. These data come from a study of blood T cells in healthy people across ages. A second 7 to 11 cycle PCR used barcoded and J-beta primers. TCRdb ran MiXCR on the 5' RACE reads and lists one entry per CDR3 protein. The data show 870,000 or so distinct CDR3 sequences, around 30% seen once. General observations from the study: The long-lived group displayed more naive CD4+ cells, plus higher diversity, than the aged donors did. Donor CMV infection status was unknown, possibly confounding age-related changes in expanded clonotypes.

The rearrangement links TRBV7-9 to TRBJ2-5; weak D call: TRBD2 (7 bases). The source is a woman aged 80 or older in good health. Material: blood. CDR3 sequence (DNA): TGTGCCAGCAGTCCCAAAGGGGGGGGAGAGACCCAGTACTTC. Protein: CASSPKGGGETQYF.